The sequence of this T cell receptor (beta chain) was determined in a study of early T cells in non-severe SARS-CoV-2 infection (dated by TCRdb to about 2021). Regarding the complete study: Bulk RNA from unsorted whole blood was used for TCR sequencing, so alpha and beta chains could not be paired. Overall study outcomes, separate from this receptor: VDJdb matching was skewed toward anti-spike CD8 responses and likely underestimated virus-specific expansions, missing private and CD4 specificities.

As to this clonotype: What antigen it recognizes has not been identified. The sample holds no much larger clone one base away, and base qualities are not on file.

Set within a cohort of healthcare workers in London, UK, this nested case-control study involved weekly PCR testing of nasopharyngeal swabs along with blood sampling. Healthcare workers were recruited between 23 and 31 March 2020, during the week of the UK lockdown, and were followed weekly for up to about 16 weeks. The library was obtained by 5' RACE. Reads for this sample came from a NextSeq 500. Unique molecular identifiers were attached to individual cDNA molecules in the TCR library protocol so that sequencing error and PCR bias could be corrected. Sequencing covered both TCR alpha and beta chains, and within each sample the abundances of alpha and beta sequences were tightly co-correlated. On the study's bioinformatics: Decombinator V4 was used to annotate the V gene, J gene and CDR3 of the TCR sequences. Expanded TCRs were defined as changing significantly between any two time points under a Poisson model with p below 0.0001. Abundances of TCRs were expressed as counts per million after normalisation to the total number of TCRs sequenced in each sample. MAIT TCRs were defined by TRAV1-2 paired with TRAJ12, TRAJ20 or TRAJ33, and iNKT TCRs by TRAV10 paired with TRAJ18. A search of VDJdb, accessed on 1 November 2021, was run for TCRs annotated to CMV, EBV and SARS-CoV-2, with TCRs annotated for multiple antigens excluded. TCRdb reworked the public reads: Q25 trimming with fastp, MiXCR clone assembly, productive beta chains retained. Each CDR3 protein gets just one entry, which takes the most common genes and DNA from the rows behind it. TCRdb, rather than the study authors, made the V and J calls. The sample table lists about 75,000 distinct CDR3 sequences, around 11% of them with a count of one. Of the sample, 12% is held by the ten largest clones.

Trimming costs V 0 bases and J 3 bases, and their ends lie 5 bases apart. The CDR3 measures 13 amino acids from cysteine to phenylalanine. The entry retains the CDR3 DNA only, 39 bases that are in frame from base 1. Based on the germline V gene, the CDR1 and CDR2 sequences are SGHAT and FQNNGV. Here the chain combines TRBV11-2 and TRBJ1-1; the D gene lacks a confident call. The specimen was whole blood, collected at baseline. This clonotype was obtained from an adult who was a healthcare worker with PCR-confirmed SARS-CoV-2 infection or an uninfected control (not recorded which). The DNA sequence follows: TGTGCCAGCAGCTTAGACGGTTACACTGAAGCTTTCTTT. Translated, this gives CASSLDGYTEAFF.